This TCR beta chain derives from a study of blood T cell repertoires in COVID-19 (dated by TCRdb to between 2020 and 2021). Concerning the study at large: Samples from collaborators originated in the United States, Italy and Spain and spanned both the acute and convalescent phases of COVID-19. HLA class I and class II types, where available, came from metadata supplied by the sample provider rather than from assay-based typing. The material from the prospective study consisted of cDNA or gDNA derived from T cells, B-cell-depleted T cells, or PBMCs. The repertoires were released in a freely available public database meant as a resource for research on the immune response to SARS-CoV-2. The samples were drawn from the first 160 participants of the ongoing ImmuneRACE study and from 950 to 1,500 subjects provided by 6 global collaborators. Sample metadata almost always included a de-identified subject ID, COVID-19 status, age in years and sex. Subjects who had been exposed to COVID-19, were actively infected with it, or had recovered from it provided the deeply sampled blood TCRbeta repertoires that made up the dataset.

V lost 6 bases and J lost 3 bases; the stretch between them is 18 bases long. The CDR3 measures 15 amino acids from cysteine to phenylalanine. Of the read, only the CDR3 DNA is kept; its 45 bases are in frame from base 1. The germline V gene (reference sequence) gives CDR1 as LNHDA and CDR2 as SQIVND. TCRbeta CDR3 regions were amplified from genomic DNA using the immunoSEQ Assay, a bias-controlled multiplex PCR. In the paper's pipeline: Within the assay, amplification of reference gene primers was used to estimate how many nucleated cells each sample contained. Sequence reads were collapsed and filtered to measure the absolute abundance of every unique TCRbeta CDR3 rearrangement. For each sample, productive Simpson clonality was calculated by taking the square root of Simpson's diversity index across productive rearrangements. The table comes from immuneACCESS by way of TCRdb, which keeps in-frame sequences with V and J called. Part of the clones is missing from these tables; in studies checked, under half for an unresolved V gene and the rest for unknown reasons. That table gives V, J and clone size, and the DNA gave D and trimming. The sample includes 95,000 to 110,000 clones, with roughly 87% observed a single time. The ten largest clones capture roughly 6.2% of the sample.

This clone was detected a few times. Which antigen it targets is not known. No base qualities exist here, and no much larger clone lies one base off it. On the study overall, not on this receptor specifically: Clinical and demographic metadata were provided uncurated, with the amount varying by source and participant.

Collaborating institutions collected whole blood in K2EDTA tubes following their own protocols. For TCRbeta analysis, collaborator samples were shipped as frozen whole blood, as isolated PBMCs, or as DNA extracted from either sample type. Sequenced: peripheral blood. This TCR was sampled from a human donor in a cohort sampled during active COVID-19. This chain joins TRBV19 to TRBJ2-7; possibly the D gene is TRBD1, per 5 matching bases. The sequenced DNA is TGTGCCAGTAGCACATCCCTATCAGGGTTCTACGAGCAGTACTTC. It translates as CASSTSLSGFYEQYF.